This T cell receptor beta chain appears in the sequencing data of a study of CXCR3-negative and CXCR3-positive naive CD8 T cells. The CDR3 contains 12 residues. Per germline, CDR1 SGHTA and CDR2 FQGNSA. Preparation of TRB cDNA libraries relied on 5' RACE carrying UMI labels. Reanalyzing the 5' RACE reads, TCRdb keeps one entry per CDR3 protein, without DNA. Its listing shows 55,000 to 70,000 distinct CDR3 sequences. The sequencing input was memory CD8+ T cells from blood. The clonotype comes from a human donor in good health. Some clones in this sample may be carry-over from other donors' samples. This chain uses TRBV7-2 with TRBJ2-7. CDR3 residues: CASSLHGLEQYF.